Reported below is one TCR beta chain. This sample is drawn from a study of blood T cell repertoires in COVID-19. About the research overall: Both acute and convalescent COVID-19 samples were obtained from the United States, Italy and Spain.

Categorization into cohorts depended on clinical history that participants reported. Symptom resolution, clearance, or two negative PCRs marked donors in Cohort 3 as recovered. The CDR3 spans 17 residues. V lost 1 base and J lost 3; bases outside the gene matches: 9. The germline CDR1 and CDR2 sequences are MGHRA and YSYEKL. Original data processing: How many nucleated cells were present was estimated from reference gene primer amplification. Clones were read by immunoSEQ multiplex PCR, and TCRdb kept only the in-frame ones, dropping some. V, J and clone size are taken as reported in that table, and D and trimming were inferred from the DNA itself. The sample lists some 350,000 clones; 80% to 90% were seen once.

The rearrangement links TRBV4-1 to TRBJ2-4, with TRBD2 matching 7 bases. Specimen: PBMCs or T cells enriched from blood (not recorded which). This TCR was sampled from a woman aged 25-40 years who had recovered from COVID-19. The CDR3 sequence is CASSQAPSGARKNIQYF. The CDR3 DNA reads TGCGCCAGCAGCCAAGCTCCCAGCGGGGCCCGCAAAAACATTCAGTACTTC.